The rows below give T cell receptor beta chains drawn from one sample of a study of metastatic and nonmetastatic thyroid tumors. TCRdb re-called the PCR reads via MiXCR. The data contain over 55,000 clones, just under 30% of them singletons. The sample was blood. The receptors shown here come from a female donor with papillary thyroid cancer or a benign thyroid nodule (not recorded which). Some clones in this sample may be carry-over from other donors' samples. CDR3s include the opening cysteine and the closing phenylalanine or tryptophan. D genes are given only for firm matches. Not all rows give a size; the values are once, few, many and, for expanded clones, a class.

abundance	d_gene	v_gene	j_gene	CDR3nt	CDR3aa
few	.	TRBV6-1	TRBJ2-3	TGTGCCAGCAGCGACGGACAGAGAACCACAGATACGCAGTATTTT	CASSDGQRTTDTQYF
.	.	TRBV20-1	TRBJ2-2	TGCAGTGCTAGCGAGAACACCGGGGAGCTGTTTTTT	CSASENTGELFF
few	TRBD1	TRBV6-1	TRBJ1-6	TGTGCCAGCAGACTTATTTTGGGACAGGTCAATTCACCCCTCCACTTT	CASRLILGQVNSPLHF
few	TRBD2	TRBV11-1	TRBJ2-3	TGTGCCAGCAGCTTAGCGGGGGCTAGCGGGAAGTCAGATACGCAGTATTTT	CASSLAGASGKSDTQYF
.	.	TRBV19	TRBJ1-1	TGTGCCAGTAGTATAGGAGGGGTGAACACTGAAGCTTTCTTT	CASSIGGVNTEAFF
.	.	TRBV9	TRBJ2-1	TGTGCCAGCAGCGAGGGGGTTAGCGGATTTAACAATGAGCAGTTCTTC	CASSEGVSGFNNEQFF
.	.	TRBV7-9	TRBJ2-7	TGTGCCAGCAGCAGAGGGACACAATCCTACGAGCAGTACTTC	CASSRGTQSYEQYF
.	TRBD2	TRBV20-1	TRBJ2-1	TGCAGTGCTAGAGACGAGGGAGGGCCTTACAATGAGCAGTTCTTC	CSARDEGGPYNEQFF
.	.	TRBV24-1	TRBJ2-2	TGTGCCACCAGTGACCCTGGAGGGCACGGGGAGCTGTTTTTT	CATSDPGGHGELFF
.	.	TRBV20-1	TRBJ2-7	TGCAGTGCCAGAGGTTGGGAGGCGGGCCAGTCGGGGGAGCAGTACTTC	CSARGWEAGQSGEQYF
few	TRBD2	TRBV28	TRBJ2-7	TGTGCCAGCACCACGGAGGGGGAGGGACTAGCATACGAGCAGTACTTC	CASTTEGEGLAYEQYF
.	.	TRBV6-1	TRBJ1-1	TGTGCCAGCAGCTCGGAAGGAGGGTGGGAAGCTTTCTTT	CASSSEGGWEAFF
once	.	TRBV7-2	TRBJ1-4	TGTGCCAGCAGCTTAGCCGGATTGAAGGAAAAACTGTTTTTT	CASSLAGLKEKLFF
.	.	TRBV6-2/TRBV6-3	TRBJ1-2	TGTGCCAGCTGTTACTACGGGACCGGGGTTGGGTACACCTTC	CASCYYGTGVGYTF
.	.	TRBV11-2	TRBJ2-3	TGTGCCAGCAGCCCTGGACTGAGCACAGATACGCAGTATTTT	CASSPGLSTDTQYF
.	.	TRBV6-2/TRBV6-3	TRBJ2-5	TGTGCCAGCAGTTTTAACCCTCCAGAGACCCAGTACTTC	CASSFNPPETQYF
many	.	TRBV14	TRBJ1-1	TGTGCCAGCAGCCAAAAGTTTGGAGGGAACACTGAAGCTTTCTTT	CASSQKFGGNTEAFF
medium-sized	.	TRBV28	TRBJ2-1	TGTGCCAGCAGTTTCGTGGGGGAATACAATGAGCAGTTCTTC	CASSFVGEYNEQFF
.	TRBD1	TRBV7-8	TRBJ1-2	TGTGCCAGCAGCTTATCCGCGACAGGGGAGGGCTACACCTTC	CASSLSATGEGYTF
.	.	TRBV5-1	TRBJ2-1	TGCGCCAGCAGCTTTAGGTCTTTTTACAATGAGCAGTTCTTC	CASSFRSFYNEQFF